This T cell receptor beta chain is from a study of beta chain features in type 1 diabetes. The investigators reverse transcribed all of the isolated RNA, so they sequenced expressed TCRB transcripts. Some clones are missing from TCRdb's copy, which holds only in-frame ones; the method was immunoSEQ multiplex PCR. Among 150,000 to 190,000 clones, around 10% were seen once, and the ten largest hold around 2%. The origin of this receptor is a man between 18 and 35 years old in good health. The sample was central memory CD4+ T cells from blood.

The CDR3 bases are TGTGCCAGCAGCCGACAGGGGGGTAGGACTGAAGCTTTCTTT. Its protein product is CASSRQGGRTEAFF. J is TRBJ1-1 and V is TRBV7-3, with 9 bases that match TRBD1. V dropped 5 bases and J dropped 5; count of bases not matched to a gene: 6. The CDR3 is made up of 14 amino acids. CDR1 SGHTA and CDR2 FQGTGA come from the germline V gene.